This passage covers 10 T cell receptor beta chains from one sample sequenced in a study of blood T cell repertoires in COVID-19. Sequenced by immunoSEQ multiplex PCR; TCRdb stores in-frame clones only, minus some. Among roughly 400,000 clones listed, about 90% were seen once. The sequenced material came from PBMCs or T cells enriched from blood (not recorded which). The receptors derive from a woman aged 25 to 39 who had recovered from COVID-19.

The J gene is TRBJ1-6, the V gene TRBV6-5; TRBD1 aligns across 7 bases. V was clipped by 7 bases and J by 8 bases; unmatched bases: 8. CDR3 length: 14 residues. Germline V lookup: CDR1 MNHEY, CDR2 SVGAGI. In DNA, the CDR3 is TGTGCCAGCAATCTAGACAGGGATGATTCACCCCTCCACTTT. It codes for CASNLDRDDSPLHF.

This clone was seen a single time. This chain links TRBV5-1 with TRBJ1-2; a possible D gene is TRBD1 (6 bases). Germline assignment: CDR1 SGHRS and CDR2 YFSETQ. The CDR3 has 14 amino acids. Trimming removed 8 bases at V and 2 bases at J, with 16 bases between. This CDR3 is CASNEGRGNYGYTF. In DNA, the CDR3 is TGCGCCAGTAACGAGGGTAGGGGGAACTATGGCTACACCTTC.

The chain recombines TRBV9 with TRBJ1-1, with 9 bases matching TRBD1. Trimming removed 2 bases from V and 6 bases from J; junction bases left unmatched: 5. Germline lookup yields CDR1 SGDLS and CDR2 YYNGEE. The CDR3 runs 14 residues. The CDR3 protein is CASSVRDRDPEAFF. The DNA for the CDR3 is TGTGCCAGCAGCGTCCGGGACAGGGATCCTGAAGCTTTCTTT.

DNA of the CDR3: TGTGCCTGGGGTCCCCGAGCCAAAAACATTCAGTACTTC. It specifies CAWGPRAKNIQYF. This chain links TRBV30 with TRBJ2-4; D is uncertain. V was trimmed by 5 bases and J by 0 bases, leaving 8 bases between them. The CDR3 consists of 13 residues. CDR1 and CDR2 (germline): GTSNPN, SVGIG (reference sequence).

The chain recombines TRBV10-3 with TRBJ2-7; 7 nucleotides match TRBD1. The V gene end was trimmed by 0 bases and the J gene end by 3 bases; junction bases not matched to a gene: 5. The germline V gene has CDR1 ENHRY and CDR2 SYGVKD. CDR3 length: 15 amino acids. DNA for the CDR3: TGTGCCATCAGTGAGTCGGAGACAGGGAACTACGAGCAGTACTTC. Encoded protein: CAISESETGNYEQYF.

The J gene is TRBJ1-2, the V gene TRBV29-1, with 9 nucleotides matching TRBD1. CDR3 length: 12 amino acids. J lost 5 bases, V lost 4 bases, and 2 bases had no gene match. CDR1 is SQVTM, CDR2 ANQGSEA, per germline. CDR3 residues: CSVVGTGYGYTF. In DNA form, the CDR3 reads TGCAGCGTTGTAGGGACAGGGTATGGCTACACCTTC.

The rearrangement joins TRBV5-6 to TRBJ2-4; weak D call: TRBD1 (6 bases). V was shortened by 6 bases and J by 6 bases, with 13 bases between the two germline ends. The germline V gene has CDR1 SGHDT and CDR2 YYEEEE. This CDR3 has 13 residues. In DNA, the CDR3 is TGTGCCAGCACCCTCCGGGACATAAACATTCAGTACTTC. Translating it yields CASTLRDINIQYF.

The chain couples TRBV15 to TRBJ2-7; 10 nucleotides match TRBD2. This CDR3 has 14 residues. Germline CDR1 LNHNV, CDR2 YYDKDF (reference sequence). Losses at the gene ends were 3 bases for V and 5 bases for J; bases not matched to a gene: 4. The CDR3 DNA follows: TGTGCCACCAGCAGGGCTAGCGGGAGAGACGAGCAGTACTTC. Its protein is CATSRASGRDEQYF.

This clone was detected only once. CDR3 in DNA: TGTGCCATCAGTGACACTAGGACAGACACCGGGGAGCTGTTTTTT. Translated: CAISDTRTDTGELFF. The chain joins TRBV10-3 to TRBJ2-2, with D maybe TRBD1 (6 bases). V was pared by 3 bases and J by 3 bases, with 11 bases between. CDR3 length equals 15 residues. Germline V CDR1 and CDR2: ENHRY, SYGVKD.

V usage is TRBV3-1 (or the pseudogene TRBV3-2) and J usage is TRBJ1-3, with 7 bases matching TRBD1. Trimming cost V 4 bases and J 9 bases; bases outside gene matches: 12. The germline gives CDR1 LGHDT, CDR2 YNNKEL (reference sequence). The CDR3 loop spans 15 amino acids. The CDR3 reads CASSLGQAPFGTIYF. DNA for the CDR3: TGTGCCAGCAGCCTTGGACAGGCGCCGTTTGGCACCATATATTTT.